Listed below are T cell receptor beta chains from one sample, sequenced in a study of cytomegalovirus exposure and HLA in healthy donors. TCRdb keeps only in-frame clones here, not all; method: immunoSEQ multiplex PCR. This table holds roughly 100,000 clones, approximately 80% found once. Sequencing used PBMCs. The source is a man aged 25-45 years in good health and CMV-seronegative. CDR3s include the opening cysteine and the closing phenylalanine or tryptophan. A D gene is named only where the DNA matches it firmly. Size is stated for part of the rows, as once, few or many counts, or as a class when the clone is expanded.

V gene	J gene	clone size	D gene	CDR3 DNA	CDR3 protein
TRBV2	TRBJ2-7	.	TRBD2	TGTGCCAGCACCGGGACTAGCGGGAGTTACGAGCAGTACTTC	CASTGTSGSYEQYF
TRBV7-2	TRBJ2-7	.	TRBD2	TGTGCCAGCAGCCCGTATTCCGCGGGGGACGACGAGCAGTACTTC	CASSPYSAGDDEQYF
TRBV19	TRBJ1-2	.	TRBD1	TGTGCCAGTAGTCTCGGAGGACATGCCGGGTTCACAGGGGGCGGCTTTTATTTCTATGGCTACACCTTC	CASSLGGHAGFTGGGFYFYGYTF
TRBV10-3	TRBJ2-7	.	TRBD1	TGTGCCATCAGTAAGGACAGGGGGACTAGCGAGCAGTACTTC	CAISKDRGTSEQYF
TRBV9	TRBJ2-7	few	.	TGTGCCAGCAGCCCCCACCAACTAACCGGGACACTTTCCTACGAGCAGTACTTC	CASSPHQLTGTLSYEQYF
TRBV9	TRBJ2-1	.	.	TGTGCCAGCAGTAAACAGGGTCAGCACAATGAGCAGTTCTTC	CASSKQGQHNEQFF
TRBV5-8	TRBJ1-3	.	.	TGTGCCAGCAGCTTTAGGACAAATGGAAACACCATATATTTT	CASSFRTNGNTIYF
TRBV30	TRBJ2-7	.	TRBD1	TGTGCCTGGAGTACAGGGGTGGGCTCCTACGAGCAGTACTTC	CAWSTGVGSYEQYF
TRBV19	TRBJ1-2	.	.	TGTGCCAGTAGCCCAGGGAATGGCTACACCTTC	CASSPGNGYTF
TRBV5-1	TRBJ2-7	.	TRBD2	TGCGCCAGCAGGCGGACTAGCGGGGTCTACGAGCAGTACTTC	CASRRTSGVYEQYF
TRBV18	TRBJ2-5	once	.	TGTGCCAGCTCACCACCCGTAGACCAAGAGACCCAGTACTTC	CASSPPVDQETQYF
TRBV2	TRBJ1-2	.	.	TGTGCCAGCAGTTACGCGAGACAGAACTATGGCTACACCTTC	CASSYARQNYGYTF
TRBV5-1	TRBJ1-2	.	TRBD1	TGCGCCAGCAGCTTGGCCACGGGACAGAACTATGGCTACACCTTC	CASSLATGQNYGYTF
TRBV9	TRBJ2-7	.	TRBD1	TGTGCCAGCAGCGTTGGATGGACAGGATCCTACGAGCAGTACTTC	CASSVGWTGSYEQYF
TRBV7-2	TRBJ2-7	few	TRBD2	TGTGCCAGCAGCAGCGGGGGTAGCGGGGCCTACGAGCAGTACTTC	CASSSGGSGAYEQYF
TRBV7-2	TRBJ2-7	.	.	TGTGCCAGCAGCCCCGCCTACGAGCAGTACTTC	CASSPAYEQYF
TRBV7-8	TRBJ1-2	.	TRBD1	TGTGCCAGCAGCCCCCGGACAGGGTGGGTCTATGGCTACACCTTC	CASSPRTGWVYGYTF
TRBV10-3	TRBJ2-1	.	TRBD2	TGTGCCATCAGTGTAGGACTAGCGGATGACAATGAGCAGTTCTTC	CAISVGLADDNEQFF
TRBV5-6	TRBJ1-5	.	.	TGTGCCAGCAGCTCAGGGATTAGCAATCAGCCCCAGCATTTT	CASSSGISNQPQHF
TRBV19	TRBJ2-4	.	.	TGTGCCAGTAGTATAGATCGGGTGAAAAACATTCAGTACTTC	CASSIDRVKNIQYF
TRBV7-2	TRBJ2-2	.	.	TGTGCCAGCAGCTTAGGTCAGGGGTGGACCGGGGAGCTGTTTTTT	CASSLGQGWTGELFF
TRBV29-1	TRBJ1-5	.	.	TGCAGCGTCCCAGCCAGCGTAGGAAGCAATCAGCCCCAGCATTTT	CSVPASVGSNQPQHF
TRBV12-5	TRBJ2-3	.	TRBD2	TGTGCTAGTGGCGTTCTAGCGGGGGGACCTGGGGATACGCAGTATTTT	CASGVLAGGPGDTQYF
TRBV12-2	TRBJ2-3	.	.	TGTGCAAGTCGCACGAGGCGGGCGGATACGCAGTATTTT	CASRTRRADTQYF
TRBV13	TRBJ2-1	.	TRBD2	TGTGCCAGCAGCTTTCGTCTAGCGGGTTGGAGCTCCTACAATGAGCAGTTCTTC	CASSFRLAGWSSYNEQFF
TRBV6-5	TRBJ1-3	.	.	TGTGCCAGCAGAAGACAGGCGCCCTCTGGAAACACCATATATTTT	CASRRQAPSGNTIYF
TRBV21-1	TRBJ2-7	.	.	TGTGCCAGCGGCAGGAGGAGCTCCTACGAGCAGTACTTC	CASGRRSSYEQYF
TRBV28	TRBJ1-3	.	.	TGTGCCAGCAGATCCCAAGCCTTGGGCGTTAGCTCTGGAAACACCATATATTTT	CASRSQALGVSSGNTIYF
TRBV7-9	TRBJ1-1	many	TRBD1	TGTGCCAGCAGGTGGACAGGGCGAACTGAAGCTTTCTTT	CASRWTGRTEAFF
TRBV29-1	TRBJ2-7	once	.	TGCAGCGTTGGCGACAGGCGGAATAGTGGGCAGTACTTC	CSVGDRRNSGQYF
TRBV19	TRBJ1-3	.	.	TGTGCCAGCGGGTTTTTTGGAAACACCATATATTTT	CASGFFGNTIYF
TRBV6-1	TRBJ1-2	.	TRBD1	TGTGCCAGCAGCGGGACAGGGAGCGTTAACTATGGCTACACCTTC	CASSGTGSVNYGYTF
TRBV9	TRBJ1-4	.	TRBD1	TGTGCCAGCAGCGTAAGGGACAGGGGAAATGAAAAACTGTTTTTT	CASSVRDRGNEKLFF
TRBV5-8	TRBJ1-2	.	TRBD1	TGTGCCAGCAGCTTGGCCAGTCAGGGGGCCGATGGCTACACCTTC	CASSLASQGADGYTF
TRBV7-6	TRBJ2-5	once	TRBD2	TGTGCCAGCAGCTTAGGGACTAGCGGGGGGGCGCCACAGACCCAGTACTTC	CASSLGTSGGAPQTQYF
TRBV29-1	TRBJ1-6	.	TRBD1	TGCAGCGTCGAGACCGGGACAGGGGGAGATTCACCCCTCCACTTT	CSVETGTGGDSPLHF
TRBV7-6	TRBJ2-5	.	.	TGTGCCAGCAGCTTAGGGGCGGGGCAAGAGACCCAGTACTTC	CASSLGAGQETQYF
TRBV5-1	TRBJ2-5	.	.	TGCGCCAGCAGCCTAAGGACTAACCAAGAGACCCAGTACTTC	CASSLRTNQETQYF
TRBV19	TRBJ2-5	.	.	TGTGCCAGTAGTGGTACATCCCAAGAGACCCAGTACTTC	CASSGTSQETQYF
TRBV7-2	TRBJ2-7	.	TRBD2	TGTGCCAGCAGCCCCCGCTCGACTAGCGCATCCTACGAGCAGTACTTC	CASSPRSTSASYEQYF